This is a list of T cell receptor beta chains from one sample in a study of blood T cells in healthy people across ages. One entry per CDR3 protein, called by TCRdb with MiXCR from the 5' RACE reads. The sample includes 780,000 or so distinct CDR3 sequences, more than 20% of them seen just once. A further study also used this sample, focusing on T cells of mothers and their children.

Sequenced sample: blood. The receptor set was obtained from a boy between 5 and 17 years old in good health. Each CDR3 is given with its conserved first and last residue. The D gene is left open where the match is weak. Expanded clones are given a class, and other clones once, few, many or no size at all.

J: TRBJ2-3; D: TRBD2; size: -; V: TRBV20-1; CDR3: CSAPSGSTNTQYF; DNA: TGCAGTGCCCCTAGCGGATCCACAAATACGCAGTATTTT
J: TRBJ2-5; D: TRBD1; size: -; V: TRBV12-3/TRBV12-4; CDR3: CASSRFNRGRETQYF; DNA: TGTGCCAGCAGTCGATTTAACAGGGGCCGGGAGACCCAGTACTTC
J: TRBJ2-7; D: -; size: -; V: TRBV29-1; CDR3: CSVEAAGGYEQYF; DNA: TGCAGCGTTGAAGCGGCAGGCGGATACGAGCAGTACTTC
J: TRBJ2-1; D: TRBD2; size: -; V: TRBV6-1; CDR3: CASSPHRTSGGAFVRNEQFF; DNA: TGTGCCAGCAGCCCCCATCGGACTAGCGGGGGGGCCTTTGTGCGGAATGAGCAGTTCTTC
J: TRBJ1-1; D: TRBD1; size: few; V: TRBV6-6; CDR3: CASSPRTGASRAFF; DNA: TGTGCCAGCAGCCCTAGGACAGGGGCCAGTCGGGCTTTCTTT
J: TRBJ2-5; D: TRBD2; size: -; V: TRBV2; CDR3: CASRPLAGVQETQYF; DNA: TGTGCCAGCAGGCCCCTAGCGGGGGTTCAAGAGACCCAGTACTTC
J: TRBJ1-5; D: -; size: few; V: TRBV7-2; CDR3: CASSPGFSGDQPQHF; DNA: TGTGCCAGCAGCCCCGGATTCAGCGGGGATCAGCCCCAGCATTTT
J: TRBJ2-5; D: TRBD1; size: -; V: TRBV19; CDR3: CASSIAASGGKETQYF; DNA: TGTGCCAGTAGTATAGCCGCGTCAGGGGGCAAAGAGACCCAGTACTTC
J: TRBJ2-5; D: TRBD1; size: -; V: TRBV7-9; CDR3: CASSLAGRDREETQYF; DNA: TGTGCCAGCAGCTTAGCGGGTCGGGACAGGGAAGAGACCCAGTACTTC
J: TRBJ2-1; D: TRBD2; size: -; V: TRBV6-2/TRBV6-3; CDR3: CASSYSQREGLVHEQFF; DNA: TGTGCCAGCAGTTACTCGCAGCGGGAAGGCCTGGTCCATGAGCAGTTCTTC
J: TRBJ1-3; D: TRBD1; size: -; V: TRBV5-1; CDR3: CASSRLQGGSGNTIYF; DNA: TGCGCCAGCAGCCGACTACAGGGGGGCTCTGGAAACACCATATATTTT
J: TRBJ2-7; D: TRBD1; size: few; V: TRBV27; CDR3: CASSSKQGPDYEQYF; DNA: TGTGCCAGCAGTTCGAAACAGGGGCCGGACTACGAGCAGTACTTC
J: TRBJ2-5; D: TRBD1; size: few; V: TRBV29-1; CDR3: CSVHVRTGQETQYF; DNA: TGCAGCGTCCACGTCAGGACAGGGCAAGAGACCCAGTACTTC
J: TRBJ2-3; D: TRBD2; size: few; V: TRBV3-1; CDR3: CASGPRTSDFADTQYF; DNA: TGTGCCAGCGGCCCGCGGACTAGCGATTTTGCAGATACGCAGTATTTT
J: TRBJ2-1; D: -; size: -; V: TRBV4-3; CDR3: CASSQARTDGNNEQFF; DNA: TGCGCCAGCAGCCAAGCCCGGACAGATGGGAACAATGAGCAGTTCTTC
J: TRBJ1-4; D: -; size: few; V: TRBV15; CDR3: CATSSRGNEKLFF; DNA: TGTGCCACCAGCTCCCGGGGGAATGAAAAACTGTTTTTT
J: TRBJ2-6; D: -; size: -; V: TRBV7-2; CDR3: CASSGKGGANVLTF; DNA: TGTGCCAGCAGCGGCAAGGGGGGGGCCAACGTCCTGACTTTC
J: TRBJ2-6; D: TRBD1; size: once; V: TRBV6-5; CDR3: CASSLGQSSGANVLTF; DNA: TGTGCCAGCAGCCTGGGACAGAGCTCTGGGGCCAACGTCCTGACTTTC
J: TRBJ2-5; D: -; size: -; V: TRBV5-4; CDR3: CASSSEDKETQYF; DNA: TGTGCCAGCAGCTCAGAAGATAAAGAGACCCAGTACTTC
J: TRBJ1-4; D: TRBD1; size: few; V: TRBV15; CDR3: CATSRVGQGGEKLFF; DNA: TGTGCCACCAGCAGAGTGGGGCAGGGGGGGGAAAAACTGTTTTTT
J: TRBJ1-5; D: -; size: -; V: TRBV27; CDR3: CASSSAWSQPQHF; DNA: TGTGCCAGCAGTTCTGCCTGGAGTCAGCCCCAGCATTTT
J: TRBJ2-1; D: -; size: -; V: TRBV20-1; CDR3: CSARPTANNEQFF; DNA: TGCAGTGCTAGACCAACAGCCAACAATGAGCAGTTCTTC
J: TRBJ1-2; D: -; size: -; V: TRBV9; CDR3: CASSGGPLLGDYGYTF; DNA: TGTGCCAGCAGCGGGGGACCCCTACTTGGCGACTATGGCTACACCTTC
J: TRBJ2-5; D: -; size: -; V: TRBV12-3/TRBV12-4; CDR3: CASRARQETQYF; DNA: TGTGCCAGCAGGGCACGACAAGAGACCCAGTACTTC
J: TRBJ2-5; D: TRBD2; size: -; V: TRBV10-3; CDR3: CAISYSGPRGETQYF; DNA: TGTGCCATCAGTTATAGCGGGCCCCGGGGGGAGACCCAGTACTTC
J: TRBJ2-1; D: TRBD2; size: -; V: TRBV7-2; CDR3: CASSLGSGTSGSQQFF; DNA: TGTGCCAGCAGCTTAGGTTCCGGGACTAGCGGGAGTCAGCAGTTCTTC